This T cell receptor beta chain was captured in a study of shared clonotypes between healthy human individuals. Overall study: Per-donor plates numbered three CD4 naive, three CD4 memory, two CD8 naive and one CD8 memory.

For this clone: Its antigen remains unknown.

Clones were read by immunoSEQ multiplex PCR, and TCRdb kept only the in-frame ones, dropping some. The data contain 2 million to 2.5 million clones, 85% to 95% of them singletons. V gave up 2 bases and J gave up 2 bases, with 9 bases separating them. From germline, CDR1 is SGHDT and CDR2 YYEEEE. This CDR3 is built from 14 residues. In the naive CD8 group, cells lacked CD45RO and were positively selected for CCR7, so terminally differentiated effector memory CD45RA+ cells were left out. Recent acute infections and vaccinations were absent in the healthy HIV-negative adult donors. The donor cohort consisted entirely of Caucasian adults residing in Nashville, Tennessee. Study observations and caveats: Unshared clonotypes carried lower generation probabilities than those common to all four donors.

Sample: naive CD8+ T cells from PBMCs. The V and J genes are TRBV5-6 and TRBJ2-3; TRBD2 is a possible D gene (6 bases). The receptor's source is a man aged 18 to 30 in good health. Some clones in this sample may be carry-over from other donors' samples. The CDR3 region is CASSFSGFTDTQYF. The CDR3 coding sequence is TGTGCCAGCAGCTTTAGCGGATTCACAGATACGCAGTATTTT.